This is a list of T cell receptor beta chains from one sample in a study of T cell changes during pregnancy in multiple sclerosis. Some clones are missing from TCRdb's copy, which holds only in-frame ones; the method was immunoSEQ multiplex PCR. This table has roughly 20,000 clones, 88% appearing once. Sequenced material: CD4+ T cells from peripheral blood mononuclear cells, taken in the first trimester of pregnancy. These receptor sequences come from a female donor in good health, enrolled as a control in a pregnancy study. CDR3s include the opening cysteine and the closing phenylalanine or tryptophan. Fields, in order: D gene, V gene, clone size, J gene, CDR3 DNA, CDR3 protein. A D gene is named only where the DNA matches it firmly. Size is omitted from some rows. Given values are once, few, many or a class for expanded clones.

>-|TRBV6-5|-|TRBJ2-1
TGTGCCAGCAGTTACAACAGGGTAAATGAGCAGTTCTTC
CASSYNRVNEQFF
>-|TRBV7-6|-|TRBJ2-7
TGTGCCAGCAGCTTAGCAACAGGGAAGTTATACGAGCAGTACTTC
CASSLATGKLYEQYF
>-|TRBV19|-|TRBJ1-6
TGTGCCAGTAGTATAACGGGGTCCGCTTCACCCCTCCACTTT
CASSITGSASPLHF
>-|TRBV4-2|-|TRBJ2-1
TGTGCCAGCAGCCAAGATCTTGGCGGTAGCTCCTACAATGAGCAGTTCTTC
CASSQDLGGSSYNEQFF
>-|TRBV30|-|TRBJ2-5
TGTGCCTGGAGTGTACTGGGGGGGCGCTTAGTTGAGACCCAGTACTTC
CAWSVLGGRLVETQYF
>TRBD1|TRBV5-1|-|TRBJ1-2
TGCGCCAGCACCGGGACAGGGGGCTCTCGGGTCCTGGACGGCTACACCTTC
CASTGTGGSRVLDGYTF
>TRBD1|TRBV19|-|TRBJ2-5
TGTGCCAGTAGTTATCAGGGGGTGCAAGAGACCCAGTACTTC
CASSYQGVQETQYF
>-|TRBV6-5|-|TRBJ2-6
TGTGCCAGCAGTTGGCAGGGGTCAGGGGCCAACGTCCTGACTTTC
CASSWQGSGANVLTF
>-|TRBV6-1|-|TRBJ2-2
TGTGCCAGCAGGGGGAGGTTCGACACCGGGGAGCTGTTTTTT
CASRGRFDTGELFF
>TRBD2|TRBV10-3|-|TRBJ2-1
TGTGCCATCAAGCCTGCGAGCGGGGACTACAATGAGCAGTTCTTC
CAIKPASGDYNEQFF
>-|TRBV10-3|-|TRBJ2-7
TGTGCCATCAGAGGCAGACTCTCCTACGAGCAGTACTTC
CAIRGRLSYEQYF
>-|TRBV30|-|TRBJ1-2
TGTGCCTGGAGTGGGGCACTGAACCATGGCTACACCTTC
CAWSGALNHGYTF
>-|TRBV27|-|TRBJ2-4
TGTGCCAGCAGTTTATTTACGGGACAACTAAACATTCAGTACTTC
CASSLFTGQLNIQYF
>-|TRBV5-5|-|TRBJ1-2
TGTGCCAGCAGCCTGACTCGAGAGTCTAACTATGGCTACACCTTC
CASSLTRESNYGYTF
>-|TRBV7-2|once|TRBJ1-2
TGTGCCAGCAGCCAGGACAGCTACTATGGCTACACCTTC
CASSQDSYYGYTF
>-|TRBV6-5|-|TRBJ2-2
TGTGCCAGCAGAGGTACGGGGAACACCGGGGAGCTGTTTTTT
CASRGTGNTGELFF
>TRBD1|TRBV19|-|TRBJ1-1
TGTGCCAGTCTAGGACAGGGGGGCACTGAAGCTTTCTTT
CASLGQGGTEAFF
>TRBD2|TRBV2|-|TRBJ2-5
TGTGCCAGCAGGGCACTAGCGGGAGTTGGGGAGACCCAGTACTTC
CASRALAGVGETQYF
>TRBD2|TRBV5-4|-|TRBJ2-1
TGTGCCAGCAGCTTGGGGGGGGGTCTGGGATACAATGAGCAGTTCTTC
CASSLGGGLGYNEQFF
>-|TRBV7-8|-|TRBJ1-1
TGTGCCAGCAGCTTCGGGCAGGGATCGGGCACTGAAGCTTTCTTT
CASSFGQGSGTEAFF
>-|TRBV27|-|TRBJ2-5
TGTGCCAGCAGCGAAGCGCCTCGGCAGGGCGGTGGGGAGACCCAGTACTTC
CASSEAPRQGGGETQYF
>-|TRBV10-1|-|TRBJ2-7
TGCGCCAGCAGTAGTGGCCCGGAGGTCGAGCAGTACTTC
CASSSGPEVEQYF
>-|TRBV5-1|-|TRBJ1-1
TGCGCCAGCAGCTTGAACTCGGGGAACACTGAAGCTTTCTTT
CASSLNSGNTEAFF
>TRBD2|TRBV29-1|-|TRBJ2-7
TGCAGCGTTCGACCTAGCGGGAGCTCCTACGAGCAGTACTTC
CSVRPSGSSYEQYF
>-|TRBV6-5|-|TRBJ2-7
TGTGCCAGCAGTTCCGCACCCAGCTCCTACGAGCAGTACTTC
CASSSAPSSYEQYF
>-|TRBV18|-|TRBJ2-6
TGTGCCAGCTCACCCCTCCGTGGCGGGGCCCTCTCTGGGGCCAACGTCCTGACTTTC
CASSPLRGGALSGANVLTF
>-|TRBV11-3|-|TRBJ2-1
TGTGCCAGCAGCACGGATAGAGGTGAGCAGTTCTTC
CASSTDRGEQFF
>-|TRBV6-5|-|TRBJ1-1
TGTGCCAGCAGTTACCCCGGACTAGGGGAAGCTTTCTTT
CASSYPGLGEAFF